This TCR beta chain derives from a study of cytomegalovirus exposure and HLA in healthy donors. General study results and limits: Researchers catalogued under 200 TCR beta chains as cytomegalovirus-associated.

Per germline, CDR1 MRHNA and CDR2 SNTAGT. J was trimmed by 5 bases and V by 4 bases; bases with no gene match: 3. The CDR3 consists of 14 residues. Primers: 60 Vbeta forward and 13 Jbeta reverse. Sequencing used immunoSEQ multiplex PCR; TCRdb keeps in-frame clones, though not all of them. Its table records approximately 130,000 clones. Comments on this clone: The antigen remains unidentified.

The V call is TRBV6-4, the J call TRBJ1-4, with 8 positions matching TRBD1. The sample consisted of PBMCs. This receptor was taken from a woman in her fifties or sixties in good health and CMV-seronegative. DNA of the CDR3: TGTGCCAGCAGTGTGCGACAGGGGAATGAAAAACTGTTTTTT. This translates into CASSVRQGNEKLFF.